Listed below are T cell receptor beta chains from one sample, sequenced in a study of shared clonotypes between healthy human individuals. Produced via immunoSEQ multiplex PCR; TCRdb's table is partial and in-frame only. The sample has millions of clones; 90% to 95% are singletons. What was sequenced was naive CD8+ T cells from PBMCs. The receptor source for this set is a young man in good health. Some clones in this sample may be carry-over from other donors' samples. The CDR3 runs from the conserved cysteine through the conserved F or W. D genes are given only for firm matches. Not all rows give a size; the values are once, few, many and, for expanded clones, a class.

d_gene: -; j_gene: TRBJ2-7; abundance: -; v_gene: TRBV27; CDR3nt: TGTGCCAGCAGTTTCTCCCTCTCCTACGAGCAGTACTTC; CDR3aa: CASSFSLSYEQYF
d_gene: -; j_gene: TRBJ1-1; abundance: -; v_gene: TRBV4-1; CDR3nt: TGCGCCAGCAGCCAAGCCGTGGCAGCCAGCCTTGAAGCTTTCTTT; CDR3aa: CASSQAVAASLEAFF
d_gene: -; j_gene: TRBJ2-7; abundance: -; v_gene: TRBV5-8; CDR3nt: TGTGCCAGCAGCTTGGAGGGGGGTCCCGCGTACTTC; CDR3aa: CASSLEGGPAYF
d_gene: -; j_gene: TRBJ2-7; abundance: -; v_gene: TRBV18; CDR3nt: TGTGCCAGCTCACCACCAGGTGCCTCATACGAGCAGTACTTC; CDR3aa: CASSPPGASYEQYF
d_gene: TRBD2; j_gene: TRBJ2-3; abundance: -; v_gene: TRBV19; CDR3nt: TGTGCCAGTAGTACAGCGGGGGACACAGATACGCAGTATTTT; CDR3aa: CASSTAGDTDTQYF
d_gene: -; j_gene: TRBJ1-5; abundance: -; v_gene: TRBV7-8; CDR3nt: TGTGCCAGCAGCTTAGCGGAAAGCCATCAGCCCCAGCATTTT; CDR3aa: CASSLAESHQPQHF
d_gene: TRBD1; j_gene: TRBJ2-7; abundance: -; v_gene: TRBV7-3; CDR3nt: TGTGCCAGCAGCTTAGACAGGGGTTACGAGCAGTACTTC; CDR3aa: CASSLDRGYEQYF
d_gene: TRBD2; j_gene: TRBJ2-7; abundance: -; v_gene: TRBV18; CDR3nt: TGTGCCAGCTCACCACCGACTAGCGGACGCCTCTTCTCCTACGAGCAGTACTTC; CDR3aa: CASSPPTSGRLFSYEQYF
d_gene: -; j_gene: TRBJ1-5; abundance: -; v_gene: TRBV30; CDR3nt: TGTGCCTGGAGTGTCAGGGCTAGCAATCAGCCCCAGCATTTT; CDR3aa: CAWSVRASNQPQHF
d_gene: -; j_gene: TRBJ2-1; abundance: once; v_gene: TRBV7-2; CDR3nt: TGTGCCAGCAGCTTATACTCGAATGAGCAGTTCTTC; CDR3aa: CASSLYSNEQFF
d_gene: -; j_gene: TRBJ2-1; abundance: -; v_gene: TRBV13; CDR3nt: TGTGCCAGCACAGACAGCTCCTACAATGAGCAGTTCTTC; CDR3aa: CASTDSSYNEQFF
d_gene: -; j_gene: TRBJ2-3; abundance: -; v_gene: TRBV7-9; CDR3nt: TGTGCCAGCAGCCCCGGGGTTCCGACAGATACGCAGTATTTT; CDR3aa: CASSPGVPTDTQYF
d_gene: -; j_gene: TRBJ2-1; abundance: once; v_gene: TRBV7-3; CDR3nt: TGTGCCAGCAGCCCCCCGGCGGTTTCCTACAATGAGCAGTTCTTC; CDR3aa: CASSPPAVSYNEQFF
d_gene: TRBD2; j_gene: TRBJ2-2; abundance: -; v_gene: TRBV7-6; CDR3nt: TGTGCCAGCAGCTTCTGGACTAGCGGGAGTGTGGGGAACACCGGGGAGCTGTTTTTT; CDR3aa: CASSFWTSGSVGNTGELFF
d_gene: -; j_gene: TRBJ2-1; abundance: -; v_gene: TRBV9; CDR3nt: TGTGCCAGCAGCGTAGGTTGGCAGGGGAAAGATGAGCAGTTCTTC; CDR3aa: CASSVGWQGKDEQFF
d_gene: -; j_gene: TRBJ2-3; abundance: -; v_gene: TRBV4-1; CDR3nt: TGCGCCAGCAACCTTTCCCCCAGCGGGAGCACAGATACGCAGTATTTT; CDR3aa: CASNLSPSGSTDTQYF
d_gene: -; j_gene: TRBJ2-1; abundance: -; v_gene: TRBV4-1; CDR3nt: TGCGCCAGCAGCCAAGTAGGAACCTACAATGAGCAGTTCTTC; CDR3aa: CASSQVGTYNEQFF
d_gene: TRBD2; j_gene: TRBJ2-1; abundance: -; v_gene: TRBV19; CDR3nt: TGTGCCAGTAGTCCCCCAACCATGGCGGGAGGGCCCATTGAGCAGTTCTTC; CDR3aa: CASSPPTMAGGPIEQFF
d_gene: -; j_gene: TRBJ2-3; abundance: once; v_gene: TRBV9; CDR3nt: TGTGCCAGCAGCGTAGCCTTAGCGGCTGAGCCAGATACGCAGTATTTT; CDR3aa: CASSVALAAEPDTQYF
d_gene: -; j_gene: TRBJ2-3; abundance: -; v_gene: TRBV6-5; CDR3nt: TGTGCCAGCAGTTACGAGGACAGCACAGATACGCAGTATTTT; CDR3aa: CASSYEDSTDTQYF
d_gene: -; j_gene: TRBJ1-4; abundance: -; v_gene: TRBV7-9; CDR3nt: TGTGCCAGCAGCCAGGCCCCGGACAGCGCCACTAATGAAAAACTGTTTTTT; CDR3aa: CASSQAPDSATNEKLFF
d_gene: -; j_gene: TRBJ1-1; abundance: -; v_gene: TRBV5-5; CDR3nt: TGTGCCAGCAGCTTCTGGGAGGACACTGAAGCTTTCTTT; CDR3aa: CASSFWEDTEAFF
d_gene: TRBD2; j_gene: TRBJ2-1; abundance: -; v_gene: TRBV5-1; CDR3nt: TGCGCCAGCAGCCCGGGACTAGGGGAGCACAATGAGCAGTTCTTC; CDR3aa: CASSPGLGEHNEQFF
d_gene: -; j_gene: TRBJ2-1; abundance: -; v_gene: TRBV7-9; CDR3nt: TGTGCCAGCAGCTTAAGCCCAGTGAATGAGCAGTTCTTC; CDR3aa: CASSLSPVNEQFF
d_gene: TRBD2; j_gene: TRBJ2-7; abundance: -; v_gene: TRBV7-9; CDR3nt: TGTGCCAGCAGCTCGGGGGGGCTCTCCTACGAGCAGTACTTC; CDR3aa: CASSSGGLSYEQYF
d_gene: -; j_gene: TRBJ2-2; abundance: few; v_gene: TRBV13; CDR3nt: TGTGCCAGCACTCGTGAGGTCACCGGGGAGCTGTTTTTT; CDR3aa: CASTREVTGELFF
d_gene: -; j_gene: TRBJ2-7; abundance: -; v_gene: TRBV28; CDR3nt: TGTGCCAGCAGTGACAGGCTGTCCTACGAGCAGTACTTC; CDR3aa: CASSDRLSYEQYF
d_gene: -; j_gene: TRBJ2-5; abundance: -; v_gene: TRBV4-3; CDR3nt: TGCGCCAGCAGCCAAGATCGGGGAGAGACCCAGTACTTC; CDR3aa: CASSQDRGETQYF
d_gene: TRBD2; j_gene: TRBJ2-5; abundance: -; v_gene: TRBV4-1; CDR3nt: TGCGCCAGCAGCCAGGACCCCCCGGGAGGTAAAGAGACCCAGTACTTC; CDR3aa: CASSQDPPGGKETQYF
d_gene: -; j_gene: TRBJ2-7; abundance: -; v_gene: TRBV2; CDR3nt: TGTGCCAGCACCAAGGTCCCGATCTCTTCCTACGAGCAGTACTTC; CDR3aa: CASTKVPISSYEQYF
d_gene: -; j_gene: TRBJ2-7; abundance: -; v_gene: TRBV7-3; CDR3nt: TGTGCCAGCACCCCCCTGGGGGATCCCTACGAGCAGTACTTC; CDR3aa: CASTPLGDPYEQYF
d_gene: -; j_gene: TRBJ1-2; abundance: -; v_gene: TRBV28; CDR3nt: TGTGCCAGCGGGTACACAGGGAACTATGGCTACACCTTC; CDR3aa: CASGYTGNYGYTF
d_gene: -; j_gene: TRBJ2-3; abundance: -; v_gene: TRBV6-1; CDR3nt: TGTGCCAGCAGTGAGGAGAGGGTAGCGTTTGACACAGATACGCAGTATTTT; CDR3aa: CASSEERVAFDTDTQYF
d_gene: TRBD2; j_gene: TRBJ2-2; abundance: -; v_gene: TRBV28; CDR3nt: TGTGCCAGCAGTTTTACAATCGGGGGGGCCGGGGAGCTGTTTTTT; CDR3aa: CASSFTIGGAGELFF
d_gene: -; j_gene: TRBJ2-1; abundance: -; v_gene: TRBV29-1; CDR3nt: TGCAGCGTTGCGGGCCGATTCCTAGGACCCAATGAGCAGTTCTTC; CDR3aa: CSVAGRFLGPNEQFF
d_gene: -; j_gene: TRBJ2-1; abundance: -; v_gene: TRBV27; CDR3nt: TGTGCCAGCAGTTTATTAGGGGGAGGGGGGTACAATGAGCAGTTCTTC; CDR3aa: CASSLLGGGGYNEQFF
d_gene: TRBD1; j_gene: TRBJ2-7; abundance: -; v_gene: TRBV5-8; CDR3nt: TGTGCCAGCAGCTCCGACAGGGGGTCCTACGAGCAGTACTTC; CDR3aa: CASSSDRGSYEQYF
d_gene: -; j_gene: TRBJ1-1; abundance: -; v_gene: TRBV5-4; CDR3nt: TGTGCCAGCAGCTTGAGCGGGCTGAACACTGAAGCTTTCTTT; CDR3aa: CASSLSGLNTEAFF
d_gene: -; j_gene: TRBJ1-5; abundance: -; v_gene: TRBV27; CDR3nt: TGTGCCAGCAGTTTATTAGGGGACCGCCGACAGCCCCAGCATTTT; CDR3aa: CASSLLGDRRQPQHF
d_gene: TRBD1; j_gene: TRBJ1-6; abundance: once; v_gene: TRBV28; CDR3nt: TGTGCCAGCAGTTTATATCGGGACAGATATTCACCCCTCCACTTT; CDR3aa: CASSLYRDRYSPLHF
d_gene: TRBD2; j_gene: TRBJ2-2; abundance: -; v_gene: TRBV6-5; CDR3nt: TGTGCCAGCAGTTACTCTACTAGCGGAACCGGGGAGCTGTTTTTT; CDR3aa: CASSYSTSGTGELFF
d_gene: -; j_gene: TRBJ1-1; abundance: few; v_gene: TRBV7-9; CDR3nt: TGTGCCAGCAGCTCGCCAATAGCGTATCGGGGCCAGGATAACACTGAAGCTTTCTTT; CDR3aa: CASSSPIAYRGQDNTEAFF
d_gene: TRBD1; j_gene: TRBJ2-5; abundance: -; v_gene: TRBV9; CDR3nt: TGTGCCAGCAGCGTAGGGGGACAGGGTTACGAGACCCAGTACTTC; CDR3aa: CASSVGGQGYETQYF
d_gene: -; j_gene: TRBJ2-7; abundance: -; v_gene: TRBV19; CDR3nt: TGTGCCAGTAGTATTTTGGCTTCAGGGGACGAGCAGTACTTC; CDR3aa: CASSILASGDEQYF
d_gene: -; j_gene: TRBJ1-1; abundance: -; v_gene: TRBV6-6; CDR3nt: TGTGCCAGCACTCCGAGGGCGAAGAACACTGAAGCTTTCTTT; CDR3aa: CASTPRAKNTEAFF
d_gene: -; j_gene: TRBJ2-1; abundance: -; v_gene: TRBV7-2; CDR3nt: TGTGCCAGCAGCATTAGCGGTGGCTCCTACAATGAGCAGTTCTTC; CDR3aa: CASSISGGSYNEQFF
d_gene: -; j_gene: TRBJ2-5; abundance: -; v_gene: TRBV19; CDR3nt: TGTGCCAGTAGTACTTCCTTGGAGTACCAAGAGACCCAGTACTTC; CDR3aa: CASSTSLEYQETQYF
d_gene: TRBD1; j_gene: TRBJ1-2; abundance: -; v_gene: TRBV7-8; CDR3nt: TGTGCCAGCAGCTTTTGGCCAGGGGGCGGATATGGCTACACCTTC; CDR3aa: CASSFWPGGGYGYTF
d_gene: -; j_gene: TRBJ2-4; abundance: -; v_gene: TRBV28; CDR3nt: TGTGCCAGCAGGATGACCCAGGGAACGGGTCGAGCCAAAAACATTCAGTACTTC; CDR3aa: CASRMTQGTGRAKNIQYF
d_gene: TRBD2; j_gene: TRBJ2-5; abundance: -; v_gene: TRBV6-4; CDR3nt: TGTGCCAGCAGTGATACCCTCTCCGCCACTAGCGGAGAGACCCAGTACTTC; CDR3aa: CASSDTLSATSGETQYF
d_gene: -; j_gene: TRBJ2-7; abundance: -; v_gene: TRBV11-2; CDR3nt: TGTGCCAGCAGCTTAGTTAGCAGGGGGGACTACGAGCAGTACTTC; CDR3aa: CASSLVSRGDYEQYF
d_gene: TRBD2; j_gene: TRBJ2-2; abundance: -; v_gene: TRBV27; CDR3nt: TGTGCCACTTCCCGGGGGGGGGTCACTTACACCGGGGAGCTGTTTTTT; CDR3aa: CATSRGGVTYTGELFF
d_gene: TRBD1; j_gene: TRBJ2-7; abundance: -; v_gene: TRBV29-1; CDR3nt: TGCAGCGTTGCAGCGACAGGGGTCGAGCAGTACTTC; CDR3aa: CSVAATGVEQYF
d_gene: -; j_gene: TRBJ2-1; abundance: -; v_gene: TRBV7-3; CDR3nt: TGTGCCAGCAGCCCCGGACTTTCATACAATGAGCAGTTCTTC; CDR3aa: CASSPGLSYNEQFF